This TCR beta chain was identified in a study of T cells after yellow fever vaccination. Study outcomes and limitations: Only a small proportion of the clonotypes turned up in both the CD4 and the CD8 compartments, likely arising from convergent recombination.

A 5'RACE template-switching step, the method used to make TCR cDNA, added a universal primer site and UMIs. TCRdb called the 5' RACE reads again in MiXCR, with one record for every CDR3 protein. The repertoire consists of tens of thousands of distinct CDR3 sequences, with roughly 7.7% occurring once and the leading ten covering approximately 42%. J lost 2 bases, V lost 4 bases, and 6 bases had no gene match. CDR3 size: 16 residues. Germline CDR1 is LGHNA and CDR2 is YSLEER. Worth noting for this clonotype: The antigen remains undetermined.

The V and J genes are TRBV4-3 and TRBJ2-7; 12 bases line up with TRBD2. Sequenced here: CD8+ T cells sorted from PBMCs, sampled on the day of the yellow fever booster vaccination. This receptor was identified in a man in his thirties or forties who received the YFV17D yellow fever vaccine. The CDR3 bases are TGCGCCAGCAGCCCCGGGACTAGCGGGTCTACCTACGAGCAGTACTTC. This encodes CASSPGTSGSTYEQYF.